One sample yielded the 19 T cell receptor beta chains listed below, sequenced in a study of blood T cell repertoires in COVID-19. Only in-frame clones appear in the TCRdb table, and some are missing; sequencing was by immunoSEQ multiplex PCR. Of 100,000 or so clones in the sample, 81% are singletons; the top ten hold about 13%. The sample comprised peripheral blood. The source is a human donor in a cohort sampled during active COVID-19.

The chain has TRBV7-8 and TRBJ2-1; tentatively, D is TRBD1 (6 bases). Germline CDR1 reads SGHVS; CDR2 reads FQNEAQ. The CDR3 length is 17 residues. V was trimmed by 6 bases and J by 1 base, leaving 19 bases between them. For the CDR3, the DNA is TGTGCCAGCAGTTTACAGGGAATGGGAACTTCCTACAATGAGCAGTTCTTC. This gives the protein CASSLQGMGTSYNEQFF.

The chain combines TRBV10-3 with TRBJ2-7, with a weak D call TRBD2 (6 bases). The V end was cut by 7 bases, the J end by 3 bases, with 13 bases between. This CDR3 contains 13 residues. In germline, CDR1 is ENHRY, CDR2 SYGVKD. Written as DNA, the CDR3 is TGTGCCATCACTAGGGACTTAAGCTACGAGCAGTACTTC. As protein: CAITRDLSYEQYF.

This chain uses TRBV11-2 with TRBJ2-1; possibly TRBD2 for D (6 bases). Germline V CDR1 and CDR2: SGHAT, FQNNGV. V was clipped by 1 base and J by 6 bases, with 22 bases between them. The CDR3 is 18 residues long. The CDR3, as DNA: TGTGCCAGCAGCTTAGGCGGGGCCGGGGACCCGATTGGCAATGAGCAGTTCTTC. It codes for CASSLGGAGDPIGNEQFF.

V is TRBV4-1 and J is TRBJ2-2, with 8 bases identical to TRBD1. J lost 0 bases, V lost 7 bases, and 1 base had no gene match. From germline, CDR1 is MGHRA and CDR2 YSYEKL. The CDR3 consists of 14 residues. The CDR3 DNA sequence: TGCGCCAGCATGGACAGGGCGAACACCGGGGAGCTGTTTTTT. Protein sequence: CASMDRANTGELFF.

This clone was observed a handful of times. The V gene is TRBV28, the J gene TRBJ1-5; 8 bases fit TRBD1. With V trimmed by 4 bases and J by 0 bases, 5 bases remained unmatched. Per the germline V gene, CDR1 is MDHEN and CDR2 is SYDVKM. The CDR3 totals 16 residues. In DNA form, the CDR3 reads TGTGCCAGCAGTTACCCACAGGGGGGTAGCAATCAGCCCCAGCATTTT. Translating it yields CASSYPQGGSNQPQHF.

The rearrangement joins TRBV5-1 to TRBJ2-1; D is unresolved. V shed 4 bases and J shed 8 bases, with 10 bases lying between them. The CDR3 covers 12 residues. CDR1 and CDR2 (germline): SGHRS, YFSETQ. The CDR3 sequence: CASSIDWDEQFF. The CDR3 DNA is TGCGCCAGCAGCATTGACTGGGATGAGCAGTTCTTC.

This chain connects TRBV12-3 or TRBV12-4 to TRBJ2-3, with unresolved D. V lost 2 bases and J 2 bases, leaving 5 bases between the germline ends. The CDR3 consists of 13 residues. The CDR3 reads CASSLRYTDTQYF. For the CDR3, the DNA is TGTGCCAGCAGTTTACGGTACACAGATACGCAGTATTTT.

The CDR3 DNA reads TGTGCCAGCAGCCTTCAGGGGGTACGCAATCAGCCCCAGCATTTT. It is translated as CASSLQGVRNQPQHF. This chain joins TRBV5-4 and TRBJ1-5; 7 bases are shared with TRBD1. The CDR3 has 15 residues. Per the germline V gene, CDR1 is SGHNT and CDR2 is YYREEE (reference sequence). Trimming removed 4 bases from V and 2 bases from J; junction bases left unmatched: 6. Full variable domain (rest looked up from reference TRBV5-4 and TRBJ1-5): ETGVTQSPTHLIKTRGQQVTLRCSSQSGHNTVSWYQQALGQGPQFIFQYYREEENGRGNFPPRFSGLQFPNYSSELNVNALELDDSALYLCASSLQGVRNQPQHFGDGTRLSIL.

V is TRBV5-1 and J is TRBJ2-3, with 8 nucleotides matching TRBD2. The germline V gene has CDR1 SGHRS and CDR2 YFSETQ. Trimming removed 4 bases from V and 4 bases from J; junction bases left unmatched: 14. The length of the CDR3 is 17 residues. CDR3 sequence reads: CASSPIVGGGRADTQYF. The CDR3 DNA reads TGCGCCAGCAGCCCCATTGTCGGGGGGGGCCGGGCAGATACGCAGTATTTT.

The chain uses TRBV10-1 and TRBJ2-2; 7 nucleotides match TRBD1. J was trimmed by 5 bases and V by 0 bases; bases with no gene match: 9. This CDR3 is 17 amino acids long. Germline V lookup: CDR1 WNHNN, CDR2 SYGVQD (reference sequence). The CDR3 loop is CASSESAAGGRTGELFF. CDR3 DNA sequence: TGCGCCAGCAGTGAGTCTGCAGCAGGGGGAAGGACCGGGGAGCTGTTTTTT.

The chain couples TRBV5-1 to TRBJ1-4, with unresolved D. Germline CDR1 and CDR2: SGHRS and YFSETQ. Trimming stripped 2 bases from V and 1 base from J, with 3 bases between. This CDR3 spans 13 amino acids. CDR3 sequence reads: CASSFLTNEKLFF. In nucleotides, the CDR3 is TGCGCCAGCAGCTTCTTAACTAATGAAAAACTGTTTTTT.

V gene TRBV6-5 combines with J gene TRBJ2-7; 8 nucleotides line up with TRBD2. Unmatched junction bases numbered 7, after V lost 7 bases and J lost 2 bases. CDR3 length: 14 amino acids. CDR1 MNHEY and CDR2 SVGAGI come from the germline V gene. The CDR3 nucleotides read TGTGCCAGCATTCAGCGGGGGAACCCCTACGAGCAGTACTTC. It translates to CASIQRGNPYEQYF.

The rearrangement joins TRBV11-3 to TRBJ1-2; 8 nucleotides align to TRBD1. This CDR3 has 21 residues. Germline V gene sequence: CDR1 SGHNT, CDR2 YENEEA. V was pared by 4 bases and J by 2 bases, with 24 bases of the junction left unmatched. CDR3 amino acids: CASSSDEDLMTGALRNYGYTF. In DNA form, the CDR3 reads TGTGCCAGCAGCTCAGACGAGGACCTTATGACAGGGGCCCTAAGAAACTATGGCTACACCTTC.

This rearrangement joins TRBV3-1 (or the pseudogene TRBV3-2) to TRBJ2-3; 12 nucleotides line up with TRBD2. The CDR3 spans 17 residues. Trimming at V came to 1 base and at J to 4 bases, leaving 6 bases not matched to a gene. The germline CDR1 and CDR2 sequences are LGHDT and YNNKEL (reference sequence). The DNA for the CDR3 is TGTGCCAGCAGCCAAGGTGTGACTAGCGGGGGAGCAGATACGCAGTATTTT. Translated: CASSQGVTSGGADTQYF.

This chain uses TRBV5-4 with TRBJ1-6; no clear D. In germline, CDR1 is SGHNT, CDR2 YYREEE (reference sequence). V lost 5 bases, J lost 0 bases, and 9 bases lay in between. This CDR3 is built from 15 residues. The CDR3 DNA is TGTGCCAGCAGGTTCCGAGGCTCCTATAATTCACCCCTCCACTTT. Its protein is CASRFRGSYNSPLHF.

The chain uses TRBV5-5 and TRBJ1-6; possibly TRBD1 for D (5 bases). The V gene's germline CDR1 is SGHKS and CDR2 YYEKEE (reference sequence). This CDR3 has 15 residues. V lost 3 bases and J 14 bases, leaving 21 bases between the germline ends. The CDR3 is CASSWERGPGRTLHF. The CDR3 bases are TGTGCCAGCAGCTGGGAGAGGGGCCCAGGGAGGACCCTCCACTTT.

V and J are TRBV18 and TRBJ1-4; 7 bases map to TRBD1. CDR3 length: 15 amino acids. The V and J ends lost 6 bases and 4 bases, in that order; junction bases with no gene match: 8. The germline V gene has CDR1 KGHSH and CDR2 LQKENI. CDR3 loop: CASSSSTGLNEKLFF. The CDR3 bases are TGTGCCAGCTCCTCCTCGACAGGGCTTAATGAAAAACTGTTTTTT.

The chain couples TRBV3-1 (or the pseudogene TRBV3-2) to TRBJ1-1; 9 positions agree with TRBD1. Germline V CDR1 and CDR2: LGHDT, YNNKEL (reference sequence). The CDR3 consists of 14 residues. The V and J ends lost 6 bases and 3 bases, in that order; junction bases with no gene match: 5. The DNA for the CDR3 is TGTGCCAGCAGTCAGGGACAGGGAGACACTGAAGCTTTCTTT. It codes for CASSQGQGDTEAFF.

V gene TRBV4-1 combines with J gene TRBJ1-1; 7 positions agree with TRBD1. J was trimmed by 0 bases and V by 4 bases; bases with no gene match: 8. The V gene's germline CDR1 is MGHRA and CDR2 YSYEKL. CDR3 length: 16 amino acids. DNA of the CDR3: TGCGCCAGCAGCCTGGTGACCGGGACAGTGAACACTGAAGCTTTCTTT. This codes for CASSLVTGTVNTEAFF.